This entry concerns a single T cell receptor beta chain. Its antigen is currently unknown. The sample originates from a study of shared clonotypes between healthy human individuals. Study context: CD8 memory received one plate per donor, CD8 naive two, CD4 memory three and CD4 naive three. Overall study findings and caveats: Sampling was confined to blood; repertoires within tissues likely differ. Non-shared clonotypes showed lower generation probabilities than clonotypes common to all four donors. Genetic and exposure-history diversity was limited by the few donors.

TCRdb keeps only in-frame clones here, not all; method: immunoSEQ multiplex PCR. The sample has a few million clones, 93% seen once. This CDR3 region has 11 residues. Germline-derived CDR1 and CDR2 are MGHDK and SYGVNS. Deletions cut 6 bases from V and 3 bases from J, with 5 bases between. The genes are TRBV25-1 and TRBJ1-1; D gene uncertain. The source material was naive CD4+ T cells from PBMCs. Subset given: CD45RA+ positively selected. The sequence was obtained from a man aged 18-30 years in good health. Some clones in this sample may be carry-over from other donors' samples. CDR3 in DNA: TGTGCCAGCAGCAGAGACACTGAAGCTTTCTTT. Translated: CASSRDTEAFF.